These 26 T cell receptor beta chains came from one sample sequenced in a study of graft-versus-host responses after intestinal transplantation. Clones were sequenced by immunoSEQ multiplex PCR, and TCRdb holds only the in-frame ones, with some missing. The sample lists more than 13,000 clones; 55% to 75% were seen once. Processing was applied to graft tissue in order to liberate intraepithelial and lamina propria lymphocytes. Sequenced material: ileum tissue, taken 700 to 800 days after intestinal transplantation. The receptors shown here come from a human patient who received an intestinal transplant, so some T cells may come from the graft donor.

There are a few counts of this clone. The chain couples TRBV7-9 to TRBJ2-7; the D gene could be TRBD1 or TRBD2 (5 bases each). This CDR3 region has 13 residues. Trimming pared 5 bases from V and 1 base from J, leaving 9 bases between. Germline V lookup: CDR1 SEHNR, CDR2 FQNEAQ (reference sequence). The CDR3 sequence is CASSPGPSYEQYF. CDR3 sequence (DNA): TGTGCCAGCAGCCCGGGGCCTTCCTACGAGCAGTACTTC.

V gene TRBV7-2 combines with J gene TRBJ2-6, with TRBD1 matching over 8 bases. In germline, CDR1 is SGHTA, CDR2 FQGNSA. V shed 0 bases and J 0 bases; nucleotides not matched to a gene: 10. The CDR3 is made up of 20 amino acids. The CDR3 spells CASSLALATGAPSGANVLTF. In DNA form, the CDR3 reads TGTGCCAGCAGCTTAGCGCTAGCGACAGGGGCTCCCTCTGGGGCCAACGTCCTGACTTTC.

This sequence joins TRBV9 and TRBJ2-3; D not resolved. The length of the CDR3 is 13 residues. CDR1 SGDLS and CDR2 YYNGEE come from the germline V gene. V was cut by 0 bases and J by 3 bases, with 5 bases left in between. The CDR3 region is CASSVAVTDTQYF. CDR3 DNA: TGTGCCAGCAGCGTAGCAGTGACAGATACGCAGTATTTT.

There are a few counts of this clone. This chain uses TRBV25-1 with TRBJ1-4; D gene ambiguous. The germline V gene encodes CDR1 MGHDK and CDR2 SYGVNS. The CDR3 has 16 residues. Between the trimmed V and J ends, which lost 3 bases and 0 bases, there was a span of 11 bases. In DNA form, the CDR3 reads TGTGCCAGCAGTGAGGGCAGACTTGCAACTAATGAAAAACTGTTTTTT. It specifies CASSEGRLATNEKLFF. The full variable domain, rest sourced from reference TRBV25-1 and TRBJ1-4, is EADIYQTPRYLVIGTGKKITLECSQTMGHDKMYWYQQDPGMELHLIHYSYGVNSTEKGDLSSESTVSRIRTEHFPLTLESARPSHTSQYLCASSEGRLATNEKLFFGSGTQLSVL.

On this clone: At one end the junction does not follow the germline gene, possibly because of a read error. The V call is TRBV6-5, the J call TRBJ2-5; D is uncertain. CDR3 length equals 14 residues. Per germline, CDR1 MNHEY and CDR2 SVGAGI. The CDR3 is CASSLSSSPLPQYF. For the CDR3, the DNA is TGTGCCAGCAGTTTGAGTTCTTCCCCTCTACCCCAATACTTC.

This clone was seen a handful of times. The chain employs TRBV6-5 and TRBJ1-4, with a weak D call TRBD1 (5 bases). The ends were cut back, 2 bases at V and 12 bases at J, with 13 bases in the middle. The CDR3 covers 13 residues. Germline V CDR1 and CDR2: MNHEY, SVGAGI. CDR3 in DNA: TGTGCCAGCAGTTACCGGGACCTTGTGGAACTGTTTTTT. Its protein product is CASSYRDLVELFF.

This clone appeared a few times. The gene calls are TRBV6-5 and TRBJ2-7; tentatively, D is TRBD1 (7 bases). The CDR3 runs to 15 residues. Trimming shortened V by 5 bases and J by 3 bases, and 17 bases separated the two germline ends. Germline CDR1 and CDR2: MNHEY and SVGAGI. The CDR3 nucleotides are TGTGCCAGCAGTAACGGGGGACAGATAAACTACGAGCAGTACTTC. Translating gives CASSNGGQINYEQYF.

The chain uses TRBV10-1 and TRBJ2-1; tentatively, D is TRBD2 (5 bases). V lost 4 bases, J lost 1 base, and 11 bases lay in between. The CDR3 consists of 15 residues. CDR1 is WNHNN, CDR2 SYGVQD, per germline (reference sequence). CDR3 sequence reads: CASSARENSYNEQFF. In DNA form, the CDR3 reads TGCGCCAGCAGTGCCCGGGAAAATTCCTACAATGAGCAGTTCTTC.

This rearrangement joins TRBV7-8 to TRBJ2-7, with 7 bases fitting TRBD1. The CDR3 length is 14 residues. With 2 bases clipped from V and 7 bases from J, the junction kept 8 bases outside the gene matches. The germline CDR1 and CDR2 sequences are SGHVS and FQNEAQ. CDR3: CASSLSRDRGEQYF. The CDR3, as DNA: TGTGCCAGCAGCTTAAGCCGGGACAGAGGGGAGCAGTACTTC. The full variable domain, rest sourced from reference TRBV7-8 and TRBJ2-7, is GAGVSQSPRYKVAKRGQDVALRCDPISGHVSLFWYQQALGQGPEFLTYFQNEAQLDKSGLPSDRFFAERPEGSVSTLKIQRTQQEDSAVYLCASSLSRDRGEQYFGPGTRLTVT.

The V gene is TRBV6-1, the J gene TRBJ2-5; TRBD1 agrees at 9 bases. Germline trimming cut 10 bases from V and 4 bases from J; bases unmatched to any gene: 10. This CDR3 contains 14 residues. Germline values: CDR1 MNHNS, CDR2 SASEGT. The CDR3 spells CATAAQDRGETQYF. The CDR3 nucleotides read TGTGCCACCGCTGCTCAGGACAGGGGAGAGACCCAGTACTTC.

The rearrangement uses TRBV28 and TRBJ2-7; the D is unclear. Germline CDR1 MDHEN, CDR2 SYDVKM. Trimming took 8 bases from V and 3 from J, leaving 8 bases between them. The CDR3 loop spans 11 amino acids. The CDR3 here is CASCNYYEQYF. CDR3 nucleotide sequence: TGTGCCAGCTGTAACTACTACGAGCAGTACTTC.

V is TRBV5-1 and J is TRBJ1-6; 7 nucleotides match TRBD1. In germline, CDR1 is SGHRS, CDR2 YFSETQ. V lost 0 bases to trimming and J lost 9 bases; unmatched junction nucleotides: 0. This CDR3 is 13 amino acids long. The CDR3 loop is CASSLGQGSPLHF. CDR3 coding DNA: TGCGCCAGCAGCTTGGGACAGGGTTCACCCCTCCACTTT. Complete variable domain (other parts from reference TRBV5-1 and TRBJ1-6): KAGVTQTPRYLIKTRGQQVTLSCSPISGHRSVSWYQQTPGQGLQFLFEYFSETQRNKGNFPGRFSGRQFSNSRSEMNVSTLELGDSALYLCASSLGQGSPLHFGNGTRLTVT.

There are a few counts of this clone. The chain joins TRBV18 to TRBJ2-2, with D possibly TRBD2 on 6 matching bases. The ends were cut back, 6 bases at V and 1 base at J, with 15 bases in the middle. Germline CDR1 KGHSH, CDR2 LQKENI. The CDR3 extends over 16 amino acids. CDR3 loop: CASSSGTDVNTGELFF. The CDR3 bases are TGTGCCAGCTCGTCCGGGACTGATGTGAACACCGGGGAGCTGTTTTTT.

The rearrangement links TRBV11-3 to TRBJ2-5, with 7 bases lining up with TRBD2. With 6 bases clipped from V and 1 base from J, the junction kept 5 bases outside the gene matches. CDR3 size: 14 residues. Germline lookup yields CDR1 SGHNT and CDR2 YENEEA. CDR3 protein: CASSSSGAQETQYF. DNA for the CDR3: TGTGCCAGCAGTTCTAGCGGTGCCCAAGAGACCCAGTACTTC.

This clone appeared a few times. V usage is TRBV11-3 and J usage is TRBJ2-3; D uncertain. The V end lost 1 base, the J end lost 0 bases, and 11 bases lay between the germline ends. Germline V gives CDR1 SGHNT, CDR2 YENEEA. This CDR3 is 16 amino acids long. CDR3 amino acids: CASSLGLPASTDTQYF. In DNA form, the CDR3 reads TGTGCCAGCAGCTTAGGACTTCCGGCCAGCACAGATACGCAGTATTTT. The variable domain in full, completed from reference TRBV11-3 and TRBJ2-3, reads EAGVVQSPRYKIIEKKQPVAFWCNPISGHNTLYWYLQNLGQGPELLIRYENEEAVDDSQLPKDRFSAERLKGVDSTLKIQPAELGDSAVYLCASSLGLPASTDTQYFGPGTRLTVL.

V gene TRBV7-3 combines with J gene TRBJ1-5; no clear D. The CDR3 is 19 amino acids. The V end was cut by 5 bases, the J end by 1 base, with 24 bases between. Germline V gene lookup returns CDR1 SGHTA and CDR2 FQGTGA. CDR3 sequence: CASSIDPSVRARSNQPQHF. In DNA form, the CDR3 reads TGTGCCAGCAGCATAGATCCATCAGTTAGGGCCAGGAGCAATCAGCCCCAGCATTTT.

This clone was recorded once. The rearrangement links TRBV9 to TRBJ2-1, with a possible D match to TRBD2 (6 bases). CDR3 length: 15 residues. With 0 bases removed from V and 9 bases from J, the gap between germline ends came to 16 bases. CDR1 is SGDLS and CDR2 is YYNGEE in the germline V gene. The CDR3 loop reads CASSVGGGARFEQFF. The CDR3, as DNA: TGTGCCAGCAGCGTAGGCGGAGGGGCTAGGTTTGAGCAGTTCTTC.

The gene calls are TRBV28 and TRBJ2-5; 7 nucleotides align to TRBD2. The V gene's germline CDR1 is MDHEN and CDR2 SYDVKM. The CDR3 contains 19 residues. The trim removed 0 bases at V and 4 bases at J, leaving 17 bases unmatched. CDR3 region: CASSLCIGSVAGVGETQYF. The CDR3 nucleotides are TGTGCCAGCAGTTTATGCATCGGGTCTGTGGCGGGAGTGGGAGAGACCCAGTACTTC.

The chain recombines TRBV5-1 with TRBJ2-5; 13 bases fit TRBD2. Unmatched junction bases numbered 8, after V lost 4 bases and J lost 5 bases. The CDR3 covers 16 residues. Germline V gives CDR1 SGHRS, CDR2 YFSETQ. The CDR3 is CASSLTSGRGGETQYF. The CDR3 region has the DNA TGCGCCAGCAGCCTTACTAGCGGGAGGGGAGGGGAGACCCAGTACTTC. The full variable domain, in which reference TRBV5-1 and TRBJ2-5 provide the parts outside the CDR3, is KAGVTQTPRYLIKTRGQQVTLSCSPISGHRSVSWYQQTPGQGLQFLFEYFSETQRNKGNFPGRFSGRQFSNSRSEMNVSTLELGDSALYLCASSLTSGRGGETQYFGPGTRLLVL.

In this sample, this clone turned up once. This sequence joins TRBV5-4 and TRBJ2-3; 10 bases line up with TRBD2. J lost 5 bases, V lost 4 bases, and 10 bases had no gene match. The CDR3 covers 16 residues. Germline V gene data show CDR1 as SGHNT and CDR2 as YYREEE (reference sequence). This CDR3 is CASSISGRAAGDTQYF. Here the CDR3 DNA reads TGTGCCAGCAGCATCAGCGGGAGGGCCGCGGGAGATACGCAGTATTTT.

This clone was recorded a few times. The CDR3 sequence is CASSVGLAGGHEQFF. The CDR3 coding sequence is TGTGCCAGCAGCGTAGGTCTAGCGGGGGGGCATGAGCAGTTCTTC. This chain connects TRBV9 to TRBJ2-1, with TRBD2 matching 12 bases. With V trimmed by 0 bases and J by 8 bases, 3 bases remained unmatched. CDR1 SGDLS and CDR2 YYNGEE come from the germline V gene. CDR3 length: 15 residues.

The rearrangement uses TRBV11-1 and TRBJ1-1; D remains unclear. CDR3 length: 14 residues. Per germline, CDR1 SGHAT and CDR2 FQDESV (reference sequence). Between the trimmed V and J ends, which lost 6 bases and 6 bases, there was a span of 17 bases. The CDR3 loop reads CASSYTPGGAEAFF. CDR3 sequence (DNA): TGTGCCAGCAGTTACACCCCTGGAGGCGCTGAAGCTTTCTTT.

This clone is termed medium-sized. The rearrangement links TRBV2 to TRBJ1-1; 7 bases are shared with TRBD1. Germline trimming cut 6 bases from V and 7 bases from J; bases unmatched to any gene: 8. CDR3 length: 13 residues. The germline V gene has CDR1 SNHLY and CDR2 FYNNEI. The CDR3 coding sequence is TGTGCCAGCAGAGACCTCCGGGACAGTGAAGCTTTCTTT. Its translation is CASRDLRDSEAFF.

The chain links TRBV6-9 to TRBJ1-1, with a weak D call TRBD1 (6 bases). V lost 4 bases, J lost 0 bases, and 9 bases lay in between. This CDR3 is built from 14 residues. Germline values: CDR1 MNHGY, CDR2 SVAAGI. CDR3 sequence: CASSSGQLNTEAFF. The DNA for the CDR3 is TGTGCCAGCAGTTCTGGACAGTTGAACACTGAAGCTTTCTTT.

This clone rates as large. The chain recombines TRBV18 with TRBJ1-1; 7 bases align to TRBD1. V was pared by 0 bases and J by 0 bases, with 7 bases of the junction left unmatched. The CDR3 spans 17 residues. Per germline, CDR1 KGHSH and CDR2 LQKENI. The CDR3 is CASSPPGTVAMNTEAFF. CDR3 sequence (DNA): TGTGCCAGCTCACCACCCGGGACAGTCGCAATGAACACTGAAGCTTTCTTT.

This clone was observed a single time. Other DNA variants within this sample encode the same CDR3. This chain links TRBV21-1 with TRBJ1-5; the listed D gene, TRBD1, was not tested against the DNA. TRBV21-1 is a pseudogene. This CDR3 is 18 amino acids long. The CDR3 nucleotides read TGTGCCAGCAGCAAAAGTACTTGGGGACAAGGGGGTTGTCAGCCTCAGCATTTT. Its protein is CASSKSTWGQGGCQPQHF.